This T cell receptor beta chain appears in the sequencing data of a study of graft-versus-host responses after intestinal transplantation. Profiling relied on immunoSEQ multiplex PCR, and the TCRdb table lists in-frame clones only, not all of them. The sample lists 25,000 to 35,000 clones; roughly 83% were seen once. Germline V gene data show CDR1 as SNHLY and CDR2 as FYNNEI. The V segment lost 8 bases and the J segment 1 base; nucleotides outside the gene matches: 7. This CDR3 region has 14 residues. A word on this clone: Antigen: not known.

The source is a human donor who received an intestinal transplant. The V call is TRBV2, the J call TRBJ2-7; 8 nucleotides match TRBD1. Source: unstimulated CD8+ T cells sorted from spleen or lymph node cells, taken before intestinal transplant. This CDR3 reads CASVAGTGSYEQYF. CDR3 bases: TGTGCCAGCGTGGCGGGGACAGGATCCTACGAGCAGTACTTC.